The sequence of this T cell receptor beta chain was determined in a study of tumor and adjacent non-tumor tissue in lung cancer. Study context: Histology: under 15 adenocarcinoma, a couple of squamous cell carcinoma, 1 small cell lung cancer.

Many counts were recorded for this clonotype. The CDR3 loop spans 14 amino acids. The V end was cut by 0 bases, the J end by 2 bases, with 6 bases between. The germline V gene has CDR1 LGHNA and CDR2 YNFKEQ. The library came from three nested PCR rounds adapted from ARM-PCR protocols. Using its own MiXCR run on the multiplex PCR reads, TCRdb lists one record per CDR3 protein. The sample includes almost 75,000 distinct CDR3 sequences, about two thirds of them seen just once. RNA was extracted from bulk tissue without any cell sorting. This non-tumor lung sample came from over 3 cm beyond the tumor edge.

The source is a woman between 50 and 59 years old with non-small cell lung cancer. The sample comprised distant non-tumor lung tissue. The rearrangement links TRBV4-2 to TRBJ2-3, with D unresolved. The CDR3 is CASSQEPPTDTQYF. CDR3 DNA: TGTGCCAGCAGCCAAGAGCCTCCCACAGATACGCAGTATTTT.